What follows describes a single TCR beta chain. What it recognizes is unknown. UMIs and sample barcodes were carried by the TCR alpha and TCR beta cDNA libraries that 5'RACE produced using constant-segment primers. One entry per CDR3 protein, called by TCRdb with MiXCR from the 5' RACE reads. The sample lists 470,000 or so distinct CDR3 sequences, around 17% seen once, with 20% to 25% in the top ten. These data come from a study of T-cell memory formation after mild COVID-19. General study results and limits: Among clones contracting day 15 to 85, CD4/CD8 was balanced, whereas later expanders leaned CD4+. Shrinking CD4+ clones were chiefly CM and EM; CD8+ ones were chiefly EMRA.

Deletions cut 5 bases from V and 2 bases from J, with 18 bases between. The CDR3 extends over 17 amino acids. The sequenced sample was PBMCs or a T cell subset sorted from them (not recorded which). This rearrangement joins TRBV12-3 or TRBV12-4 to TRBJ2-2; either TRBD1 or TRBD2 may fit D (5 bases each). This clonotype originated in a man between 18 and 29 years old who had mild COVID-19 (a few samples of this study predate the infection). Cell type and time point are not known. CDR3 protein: CASSRLGGHVNTGELFF. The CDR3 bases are TGTGCCAGCAGTCGCCTTGGGGGTCACGTTAACACCGGGGAGCTGTTTTTT.